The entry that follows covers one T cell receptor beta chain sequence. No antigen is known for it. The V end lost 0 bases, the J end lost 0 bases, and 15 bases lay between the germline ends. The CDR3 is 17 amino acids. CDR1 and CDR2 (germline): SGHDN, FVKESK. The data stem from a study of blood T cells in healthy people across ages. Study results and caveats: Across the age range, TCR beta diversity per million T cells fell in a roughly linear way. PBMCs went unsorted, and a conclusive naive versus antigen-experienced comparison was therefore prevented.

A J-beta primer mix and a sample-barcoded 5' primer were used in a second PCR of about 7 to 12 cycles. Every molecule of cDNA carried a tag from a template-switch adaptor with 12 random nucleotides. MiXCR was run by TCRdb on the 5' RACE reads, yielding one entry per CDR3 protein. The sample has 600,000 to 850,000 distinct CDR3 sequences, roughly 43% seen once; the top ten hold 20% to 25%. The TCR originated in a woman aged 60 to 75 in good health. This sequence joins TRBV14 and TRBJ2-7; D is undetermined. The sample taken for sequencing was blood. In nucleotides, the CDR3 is TGTGCCAGCAGCCAAGATCTGAGCGTACGTAGCTCCTACGAGCAGTACTTC. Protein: CASSQDLSVRSSYEQYF.